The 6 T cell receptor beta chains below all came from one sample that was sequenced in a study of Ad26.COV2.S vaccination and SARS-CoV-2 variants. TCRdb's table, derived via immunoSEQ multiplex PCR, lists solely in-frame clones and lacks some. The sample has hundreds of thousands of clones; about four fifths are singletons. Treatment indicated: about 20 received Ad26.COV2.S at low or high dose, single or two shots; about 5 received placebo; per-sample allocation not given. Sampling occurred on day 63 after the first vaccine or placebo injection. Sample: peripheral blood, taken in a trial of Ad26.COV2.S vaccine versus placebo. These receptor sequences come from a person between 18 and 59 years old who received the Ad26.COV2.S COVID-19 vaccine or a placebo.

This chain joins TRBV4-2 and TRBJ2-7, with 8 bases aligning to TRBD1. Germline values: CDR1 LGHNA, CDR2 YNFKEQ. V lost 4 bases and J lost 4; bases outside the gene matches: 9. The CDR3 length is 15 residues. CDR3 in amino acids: CASSRDRGSGYEQYF. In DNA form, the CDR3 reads TGTGCCAGCAGCCGCGACAGGGGTTCGGGGTACGAGCAGTACTTC.

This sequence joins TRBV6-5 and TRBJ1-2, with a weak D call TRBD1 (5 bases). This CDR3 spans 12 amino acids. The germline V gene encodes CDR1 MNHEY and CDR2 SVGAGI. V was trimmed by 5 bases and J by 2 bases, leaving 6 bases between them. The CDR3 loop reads CASSRQNYGYTF. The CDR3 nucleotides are TGTGCCAGCAGTCGACAGAACTATGGCTACACCTTC.

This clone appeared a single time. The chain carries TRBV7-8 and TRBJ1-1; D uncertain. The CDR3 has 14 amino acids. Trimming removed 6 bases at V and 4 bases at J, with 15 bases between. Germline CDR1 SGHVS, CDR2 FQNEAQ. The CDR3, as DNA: TGTGCCAGCAGTTGGGTTCCGCGGGGCACTGAAGCTTTCTTT. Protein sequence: CASSWVPRGTEAFF.

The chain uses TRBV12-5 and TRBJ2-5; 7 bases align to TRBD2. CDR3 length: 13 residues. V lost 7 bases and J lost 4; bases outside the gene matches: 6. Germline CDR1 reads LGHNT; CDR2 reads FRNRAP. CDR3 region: CASAGAGPETQYF. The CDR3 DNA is TGTGCTAGTGCGGGAGCGGGGCCAGAGACCCAGTACTTC.

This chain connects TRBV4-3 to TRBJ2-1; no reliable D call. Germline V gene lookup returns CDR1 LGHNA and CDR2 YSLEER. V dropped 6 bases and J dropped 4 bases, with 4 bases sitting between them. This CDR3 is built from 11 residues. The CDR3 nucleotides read TGCGCCAGCAGTCAGTACAATGAGCAGTTCTTC. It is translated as CASSQYNEQFF.

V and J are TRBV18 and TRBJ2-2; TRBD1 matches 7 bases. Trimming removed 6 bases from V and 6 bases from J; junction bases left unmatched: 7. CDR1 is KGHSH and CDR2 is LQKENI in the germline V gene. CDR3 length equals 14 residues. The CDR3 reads CASSTGSFSGELFF. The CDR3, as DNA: TGTGCCAGCTCGACAGGGTCATTCTCCGGGGAGCTGTTTTTT.